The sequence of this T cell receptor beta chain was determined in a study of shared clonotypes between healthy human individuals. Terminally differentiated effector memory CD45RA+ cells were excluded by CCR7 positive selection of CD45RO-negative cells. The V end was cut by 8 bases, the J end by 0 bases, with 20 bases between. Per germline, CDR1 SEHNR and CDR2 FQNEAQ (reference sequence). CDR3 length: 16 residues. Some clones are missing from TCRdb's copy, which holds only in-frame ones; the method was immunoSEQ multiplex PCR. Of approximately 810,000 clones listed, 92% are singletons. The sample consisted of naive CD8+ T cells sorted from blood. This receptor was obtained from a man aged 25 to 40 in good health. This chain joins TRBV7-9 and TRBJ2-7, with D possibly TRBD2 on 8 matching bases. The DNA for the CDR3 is TGTGCCAGCCAAAAGGGGGCGGGAGGCCTCTCCTACGAGCAGTACTTC. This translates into CASQKGAGGLSYEQYF.